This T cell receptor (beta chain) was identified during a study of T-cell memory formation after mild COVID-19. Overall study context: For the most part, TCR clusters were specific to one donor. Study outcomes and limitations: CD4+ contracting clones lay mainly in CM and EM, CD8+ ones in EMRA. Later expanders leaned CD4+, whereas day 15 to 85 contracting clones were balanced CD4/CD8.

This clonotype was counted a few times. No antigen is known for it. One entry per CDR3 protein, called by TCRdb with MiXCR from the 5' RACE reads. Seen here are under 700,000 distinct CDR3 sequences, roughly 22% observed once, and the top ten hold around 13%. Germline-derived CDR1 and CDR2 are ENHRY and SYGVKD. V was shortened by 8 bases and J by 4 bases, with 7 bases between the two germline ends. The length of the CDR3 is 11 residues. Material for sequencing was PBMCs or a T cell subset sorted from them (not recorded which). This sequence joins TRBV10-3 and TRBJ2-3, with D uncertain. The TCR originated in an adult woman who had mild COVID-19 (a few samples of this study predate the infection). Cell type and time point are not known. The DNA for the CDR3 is TGTGCCATCGGCCGGGCAGATACGCAGTATTTT. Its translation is CAIGRADTQYF.